The rows below give T cell receptor beta chains drawn from one sample of a study of blood T cells in healthy people across ages. TCRdb reprocessed the 5' RACE reads via MiXCR and lists one record per CDR3 protein. The repertoire has 1.5 million to 1.9 million distinct CDR3 sequences, around 40% of them found once; the top ten carry approximately 4.1%. The sequenced sample consisted of blood. Receptors originate from a woman aged 18-30 years in good health. CDR3s include the opening cysteine and the closing phenylalanine or tryptophan. The D gene is left open where the match is weak. Size is omitted from some rows. Given values are once, few, many or a class for expanded clones.

j_gene	abundance	d_gene	v_gene	CDR3nt	CDR3aa
TRBJ2-3	-	-	TRBV27	TGTGCCAGCTTTAATACGCAGTATTTT	CASFNTQYF
TRBJ2-1	-	-	TRBV5-1	TGCGCCAGCAGCTGGGGGGTGGCGGACTACAATGAGCAGTTCTTC	CASSWGVADYNEQFF
TRBJ2-1	few	TRBD1	TRBV3-1	TGTGCCAGCAGCCAGGGACAGGGGGCTAACAATGAGCAGTTCTTC	CASSQGQGANNEQFF
TRBJ2-5	few	-	TRBV5-1	TGCGCCAGCAGCCGAAGGTCGGCCTCTGGTGGGGAGACCCAGTACTTC	CASSRRSASGGETQYF
TRBJ2-1	-	-	TRBV3-1	TGTGCCAGCAGCCAACCAGGGTTTTCAAATGAGCAGTTCTTC	CASSQPGFSNEQFF
TRBJ2-2	few	-	TRBV4-3	TGCGCCAGCAGCCAAGTTCGGGCGATCGGGGAGCTGTTTTTT	CASSQVRAIGELFF
TRBJ1-5	few	-	TRBV24-1	TGTGCCACCAGTGGAGGAAGGGCCCAGCATTTT	CATSGGRAQHF
TRBJ1-1	-	-	TRBV20-1	TGCAGTGCTATCCCCGGAATGAACACTGAAGCTTTCTTT	CSAIPGMNTEAFF
TRBJ2-1	-	TRBD2	TRBV2	TGTACCAGCAGGACGGGACTAGCGGAATACAATGAGCAGTTCTTC	CTSRTGLAEYNEQFF
TRBJ2-1	-	TRBD2	TRBV20-1	TGCAGTGCTCCGGGACTAGCGGATCAGAGTGAGCAGTTCTTC	CSAPGLADQSEQFF
TRBJ2-3	-	TRBD2	TRBV6-1	TGTGCCAGCAGTGAAGTTCCAGCGGGAGCCACAGATACGCAGTATTTT	CASSEVPAGATDTQYF
TRBJ2-3	many	-	TRBV12-3/TRBV12-4	TGTGCCAGCAGTTTGGCCGGGACCCTTATGTATTTT	CASSLAGTLMYF
TRBJ2-1	few	TRBD1	TRBV11-2	TGTGCCAGCAGCTTCCAGGGGGCCCCGTACAATGAGCAGTTCTTC	CASSFQGAPYNEQFF
TRBJ1-5	few	-	TRBV10-3	TGTGCCATCAGTGGACCGAGTAGCAATCAGCCCCAGCATTTT	CAISGPSSNQPQHF
TRBJ1-2	once	TRBD1	TRBV5-1	TGCGCCAGCAGCACCGGACAGGGTAGAAAGGAGTTCGATGGCTACACCTTC	CASSTGQGRKEFDGYTF
TRBJ2-1	-	-	TRBV11-2	TGTGCCAGCAGCTTAGATGAAATCCGTGGGAATGAGCAGTTCTTC	CASSLDEIRGNEQFF
TRBJ2-7	few	TRBD1	TRBV4-1	TGCGCCAGCAGCCTCCGGGACAGTGATGCCCACGAGCAGTACTTC	CASSLRDSDAHEQYF
TRBJ1-1	-	-	TRBV7-9	TGTGCCAGCAGCCCCGAAATGAACACTGAAGCTTTCTTT	CASSPEMNTEAFF
TRBJ1-1	-	-	TRBV12-3/TRBV12-4	TGTGCCAGCAGGCCCAAGAGTGGAACTGAAGCTTTCTTT	CASRPKSGTEAFF
TRBJ1-2	-	-	TRBV28	TGTGCCAGCAGTCGCGGGACACAATATGGCTACACCTTC	CASSRGTQYGYTF
TRBJ2-3	-	TRBD2	TRBV18	TGTGCCAGCTCCCTTCGACTAGCGGGCCACTCAGATACGCAGTATTTT	CASSLRLAGHSDTQYF
TRBJ2-1	few	TRBD2	TRBV6-6	TGTGCCAGCAGCCAAACCCTAGCGGGAGGTATTGAGCAGTTCTTC	CASSQTLAGGIEQFF
TRBJ2-7	-	-	TRBV2	TGTGCCAGCAGTTCACAGGGTCTGTCCTACAATGAGCAGTACTTC	CASSSQGLSYNEQYF
TRBJ2-1	few	TRBD1	TRBV2	TGTGCCAGCAGTGTTTGGACAGGGAACAATGAGCAGTTCTTC	CASSVWTGNNEQFF
TRBJ1-1	-	TRBD1	TRBV6-6	TGTGCCAGCAGCCCACCGCCCCAGGGGGGGGGGAACACTGAAGCTTTCTTT	CASSPPPQGGGNTEAFF
TRBJ1-2	few	-	TRBV7-9	TGTGCCAGCAGCTCCCCGTGGTGGGATGCAGCAGCTAACTATGGCTACACCTTC	CASSSPWWDAAANYGYTF
TRBJ1-2	-	TRBD1	TRBV10-3	TGTGCCATCAGTGCCCGGGACAGGCCTTATGGCTACACCTTC	CAISARDRPYGYTF
TRBJ1-6	-	-	TRBV21-1	TGTGCCAGCAGCAAAGGGAAGCAGGGCCCTGATAATTCACCCCTCCACTTT	CASSKGKQGPDNSPLHF
TRBJ2-3	-	-	TRBV7-8	TGTGCCAGCAGCCCAAAGTGGGGGACCCGCCGAGGGGATACGCAGTATTTT	CASSPKWGTRRGDTQYF
TRBJ2-5	-	-	TRBV6-1	TGTGCCAGCCCTCCGAGGAAGGGGGAAGGTGATCACCAAGAGACCCAGTACTTC	CASPPRKGEGDHQETQYF
TRBJ1-4	few	-	TRBV20-1	TGCAGTGCTAGATCCCCGGGAGGGGAAAAACTGTTTTTT	CSARSPGGEKLFF
TRBJ2-1	-	TRBD2	TRBV4-3	TGCGCCAGCAGCCAAGATTTAGAGCGGGGGGCCTGGGATGAGCAGTTCTTC	CASSQDLERGAWDEQFF
TRBJ2-7	once	-	TRBV7-2	TGTGCCAGCAGCCCCAGTAGGGTGGGAGTTGAGCAGTACTTC	CASSPSRVGVEQYF
TRBJ1-5	-	-	TRBV12-3/TRBV12-4	TGTGCCAGCAGCCATACAGGATCCAATCAGCCCCAGCATTTT	CASSHTGSNQPQHF
TRBJ2-7	-	-	TRBV28	TGTGCCAGCAGTTTGGCCGCCCACAAGCAGTACTTC	CASSLAAHKQYF
TRBJ1-2	-	TRBD1	TRBV24-1	TGTGCCACCAGTGAAAACGACAGGGGGCGAAGCTATGGCTACACCTTC	CATSENDRGRSYGYTF
TRBJ2-3	-	-	TRBV6-6	TGTGCCAGCAGTAGCCCTGGGGGTCCTAGCACAGATACGCAGTATTTT	CASSSPGGPSTDTQYF
TRBJ2-2	-	TRBD1	TRBV2	TGTGCCAGCAGGGGGGACAGGGGAGTATCCGGGGAGCTGTTTTTT	CASRGDRGVSGELFF
TRBJ1-5	-	-	TRBV27	TGTGCCAGCAGTTTAGTCCCGGATAGCAATCAGCCCCAGCATTTT	CASSLVPDSNQPQHF
TRBJ2-7	few	-	TRBV29-1	TGCGGCACGGGGGAGTCGTCCTACAATGAGCAGTACTTC	CGTGESSYNEQYF
TRBJ2-5	-	TRBD2	TRBV4-2	TGTGCCAGCAGCCAAGATCTCGAGCGGGACGCACCAAGAACCCAGTACTTC	CASSQDLERDAPRTQYF
TRBJ1-3	-	-	TRBV20-1	TGCAGTGCTAGAGATTTTGGGGACACCATATATTTT	CSARDFGDTIYF
TRBJ2-7	-	TRBD1	TRBV27	TGTGCCAGCAGACCGACAGGGTTCGACGAGCAGTACTTC	CASRPTGFDEQYF
TRBJ2-5	-	-	TRBV20-1	TGCAGTGCTAGGAGATTGGGCTTGGGCCGAGAGGACAGTACTAGCTTGTACCAAGAGACCCAGTACTTC	CSARRLGLGREDSTSLYQETQYF
TRBJ2-3	few	-	TRBV27	TGTGCCAGCAGTCCCCTACCGGGGACAGATACGCAGTATTTT	CASSPLPGTDTQYF
TRBJ2-6	-	-	TRBV27	TGTGCCAGCAGCTGGGCCCCAGGCTCTGGGGCCAACGTCCTGACTTTC	CASSWAPGSGANVLTF
TRBJ2-1	-	-	TRBV4-3	TGCGCCAGCAGCAACCGAATAGGGGCTGTCGGGCAGTTCTTC	CASSNRIGAVGQFF
TRBJ2-5	-	-	TRBV27	TGTGCCAGCAGTTCCGGAACGGGAGTGTACTTC	CASSSGTGVYF
TRBJ2-7	-	-	TRBV20-1	TGCAGTGCACAAGACCGGGTCCTTCCCCTCTACGAGCAGTACTTC	CSAQDRVLPLYEQYF
TRBJ2-1	-	TRBD2	TRBV6-2/TRBV6-3	TGTGCCAGCAGTTCCCCGGTATGGGTAGCGGGCCTCTCCTACAATGAGCAGTTCTTC	CASSSPVWVAGLSYNEQFF
TRBJ1-2	few	TRBD1	TRBV5-1	TGCGCCAGCAGCTTGGATGGACAGGCGGGGGATGGCTACACCTTC	CASSLDGQAGDGYTF
TRBJ1-1	-	TRBD1	TRBV18	TGTGCCAGCTCACCACCGGGACAGGGGATAACTGAAGCTTTCTTT	CASSPPGQGITEAFF
TRBJ1-2	few	TRBD1	TRBV20-1	TGCAGTGCCACAAGCGGGACAGGGGGCTACACCTTC	CSATSGTGGYTF
TRBJ1-1	few	TRBD1	TRBV9	TGTGCCAGCAGAGCAACCACAGGGGGCACTGAAGCTTTCTTT	CASRATTGGTEAFF
TRBJ1-2	few	-	TRBV20-1	TGCAGTGCTAGAGTCCCGGACAGCTATGGCTACACCTTC	CSARVPDSYGYTF